This TCR beta chain comes out of a study of blood T cell repertoires in COVID-19. In the study's own analysis: The assay estimated nucleated cells by amplifying reference gene primers. Only in-frame clones appear in the TCRdb table, and some are missing; sequencing was by immunoSEQ multiplex PCR. That table gives V, J and clone size, and the DNA gave D and trimming. The sample has about 120,000 clones, about 80% seen once. V lost 0 bases and J 6 bases, leaving 10 bases between the germline ends. This CDR3 is 13 amino acids long. Germline CDR1 and CDR2: SGHKS and YYEKEE (reference sequence). This clone came up a few times.

The receptor was isolated from a man in his 70s with acute or convalescent COVID-19. V and J are TRBV5-5 and TRBJ2-7; D may be TRBD2 (5 bases). Sequencing was done on a sample of peripheral blood. For the CDR3, the DNA is TGTGCCAGCAGCTTGGGAGTCGAGGGCGAGCAGTACTTC. Its translation is CASSLGVEGEQYF.